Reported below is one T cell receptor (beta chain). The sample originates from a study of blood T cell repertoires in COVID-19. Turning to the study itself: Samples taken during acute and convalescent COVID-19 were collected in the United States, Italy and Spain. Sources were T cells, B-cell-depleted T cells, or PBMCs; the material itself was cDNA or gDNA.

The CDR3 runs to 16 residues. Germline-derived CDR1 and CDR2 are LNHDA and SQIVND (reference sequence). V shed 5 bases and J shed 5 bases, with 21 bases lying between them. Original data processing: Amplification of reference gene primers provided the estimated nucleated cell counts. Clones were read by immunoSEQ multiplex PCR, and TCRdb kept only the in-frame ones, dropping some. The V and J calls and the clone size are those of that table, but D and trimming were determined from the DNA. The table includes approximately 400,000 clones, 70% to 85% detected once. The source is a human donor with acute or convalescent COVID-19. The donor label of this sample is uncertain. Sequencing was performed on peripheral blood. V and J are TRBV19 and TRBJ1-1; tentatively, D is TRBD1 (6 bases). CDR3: CASSHRASVMGTEAFF. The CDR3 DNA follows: TGTGCCAGTAGTCACAGGGCCTCGGTTATGGGAACTGAAGCTTTCTTT.